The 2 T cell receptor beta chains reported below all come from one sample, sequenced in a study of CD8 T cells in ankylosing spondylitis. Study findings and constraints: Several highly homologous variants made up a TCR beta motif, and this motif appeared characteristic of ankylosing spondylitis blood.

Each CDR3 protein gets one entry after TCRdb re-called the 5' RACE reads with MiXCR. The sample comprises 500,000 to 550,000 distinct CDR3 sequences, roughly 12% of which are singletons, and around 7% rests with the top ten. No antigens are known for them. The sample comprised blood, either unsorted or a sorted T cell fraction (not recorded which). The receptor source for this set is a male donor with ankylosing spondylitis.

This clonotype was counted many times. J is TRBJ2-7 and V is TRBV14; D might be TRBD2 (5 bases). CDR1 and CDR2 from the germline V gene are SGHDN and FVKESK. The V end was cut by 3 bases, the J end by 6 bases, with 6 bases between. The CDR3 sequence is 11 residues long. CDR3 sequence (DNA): TGTGCCAGCAGCCACCGGGGCGAGCAGTACTTC. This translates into CASSHRGEQYF.

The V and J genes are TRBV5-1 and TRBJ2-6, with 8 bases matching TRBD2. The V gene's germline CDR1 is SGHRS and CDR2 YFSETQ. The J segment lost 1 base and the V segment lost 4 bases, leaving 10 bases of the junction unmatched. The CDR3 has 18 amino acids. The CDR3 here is CASSLLAGRSSGANVLTF. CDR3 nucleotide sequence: TGCGCCAGCAGCCTTTTAGCGGGAAGGTCGTCTGGGGCCAACGTCCTGACTTTC.